This entry lists 21 T cell receptor beta chains sequenced from one sample in a study of shared clonotypes between healthy human individuals (dated by TCRdb to about 2020). Libraries were made using the immunoSEQ multiplex PCR assay. TCRdb retrieved this table from immuneACCESS and kept in-frame rearrangements only. Not all clones are present; in checked studies, unresolved V genes account for under half, and no reason is known for the remainder. In all, the sample holds approximately 2.5 million clones, and 80% to 95% of those were seen once. The ten largest clones add up to about 0.39% of the sample. Input material: naive CD4+ T cells from PBMCs. The sample's cell subset or site label, decoded: CD45RA+ positively selected. These TCRs come from a man in his late teens or twenties in good health. Some clones in this sample may be carry-over from other donors' samples.

The chain links TRBV28 to TRBJ1-1; no reliable D call. From germline, CDR1 is MDHEN and CDR2 SYDVKM. With 7 bases removed from V and 0 bases from J, the gap between germline ends came to 9 bases. The CDR3 spans 13 residues. The CDR3 DNA reads TGTGCCAGCAACCTACCCCTGAACACTGAAGCTTTCTTT. It is translated as CASNLPLNTEAFF.

V is TRBV2 and J is TRBJ2-7; the match to TRBD2 covers 7 bases. Germline V gene sequence: CDR1 SNHLY, CDR2 FYNNEI. With 6 bases clipped from V and 0 bases from J, the junction kept 5 bases outside the gene matches. The CDR3 has 14 amino acids. CDR3 residues: CASRGLRYSYEQYF. CDR3 DNA: TGTGCCAGCAGGGGACTACGATACTCCTACGAGCAGTACTTC.

V is TRBV30 and J is TRBJ2-5; D gene unclear. The CDR3 runs to 13 residues. V was shortened by 2 bases and J by 3 bases, with 10 bases between the two germline ends. Germline CDR1 is GTSNPN and CDR2 is SVGIG (reference sequence). Written as DNA, the CDR3 is TGTGCCTGGAGTCGCGGCAGTAAAGAGACCCAGTACTTC. Translation: CAWSRGSKETQYF.

The CDR3 region has the DNA TGTGCCAGCAGTGGGGATGAGGGGAGTTCAGTGGGCACCATATATTTT. Its translation: CASSGDEGSSVGTIYF. The V gene is TRBV2, the J gene TRBJ1-3, with D possibly being TRBD1 (5 bases). The germline V gene has CDR1 SNHLY and CDR2 FYNNEI. The CDR3 is made up of 16 amino acids. V was shortened by 4 bases and J by 9 bases, with 22 bases between the two germline ends.

CDR3 DNA: TGTGCCAGCAGCTTATATGTGAGAACGGGGGATGAAGCTTTCTTT. Its translation is CASSLYVRTGDEAFF. The genes are TRBV7-8 and TRBJ1-1; the D gene is possibly TRBD1 (5 bases). Trimming took off 2 bases at V and 7 bases at J, with 17 bases between the two ends. CDR1 is SGHVS and CDR2 is FQNEAQ in the germline V gene. This CDR3 is 15 amino acids long.

CDR3 in amino acids: CASRKRSTDTQYF. The CDR3 DNA follows: TGTGCCAGCCGGAAGCGTAGCACAGATACGCAGTATTTT. The chain is built from TRBV27 and TRBJ2-3; D is undetermined. V dropped 8 bases and J dropped 0 bases, with 9 bases sitting between them. The length of the CDR3 is 13 residues. The germline V gene encodes CDR1 MNHEY and CDR2 SMNVEV (reference sequence).

The chain employs TRBV18 and TRBJ2-3; D is unclear. V was clipped by 0 bases and J by 8 bases, with 12 bases between them. The CDR3 has 14 amino acids. CDR1 and CDR2 from the germline V gene are KGHSH and LQKENI. This CDR3 reads CASSPPAWKSTQYF. CDR3 in DNA: TGTGCCAGCTCACCACCGGCCTGGAAGAGTACGCAGTATTTT.

This chain uses TRBV6-5 with TRBJ1-1, with D tentatively TRBD1 (5 bases). Trimming removed 0 bases from V and 0 bases from J, with 11 bases in between. The V gene's germline CDR1 is MNHEY and CDR2 SVGAGI. This CDR3 comprises 16 residues. The CDR3 DNA follows: TGTGCCAGCAGTTACTCAGGGGTACCCATGAACACTGAAGCTTTCTTT. Translated, it gives CASSYSGVPMNTEAFF.

The chain employs TRBV6-5 and TRBJ2-7; D tentatively reads TRBD1 or TRBD2 (5 bases each). This CDR3 spans 12 amino acids. Trimming removed 4 bases at V and 3 bases at J, with 7 bases between. Germline V gene data show CDR1 as MNHEY and CDR2 as SVGAGI. The CDR3 reads CASSLGDYEQYF. CDR3 sequence (DNA): TGTGCCAGCAGTTTGGGGGACTACGAGCAGTACTTC.

The chain couples TRBV9 to TRBJ1-1, with D unclear. Trimming cost V 3 bases and J 6 bases, with 12 bases left between them. The CDR3 loop spans 13 amino acids. Germline CDR1 is SGDLS and CDR2 is YYNGEE. The CDR3 DNA follows: TGTGCCAGCAGCGCCCGACAAAACGCTGAAGCTTTCTTT. This codes for CASSARQNAEAFF.

The chain couples TRBV5-1 to TRBJ1-3, with D perhaps matching TRBD1 (6 bases). V gave up 1 base and J gave up 7 bases, with 15 bases separating them. Germline CDR1 SGHRS, CDR2 YFSETQ. This CDR3 has 15 amino acids. DNA of the CDR3: TGCGCCAGCAGCTTGTACGGGGGCCGCGTGAACACCATATATTTT. It codes for CASSLYGGRVNTIYF.

This chain connects TRBV4-1 to TRBJ1-2; TRBD1 is a possible D gene (5 bases). Germline V lookup: CDR1 MGHRA, CDR2 YSYEKL. CDR3 length: 14 residues. Trimming took 5 bases from V and 3 from J, leaving 13 bases between them. CDR3 residues: CASSFGTVDYGYTF. The CDR3 DNA sequence: TGCGCCAGCAGCTTTGGGACGGTCGACTATGGCTACACCTTC.

As to this clone: Other DNA sequences in the same sample also yield this CDR3. The chain links TRBV5-1 to TRBJ2-5, with TRBD2 identical over 15 bases. Germline lookup yields CDR1 SGHRS and CDR2 YFSETQ. Trimming at V came to 4 bases and at J to 1 base, leaving 5 bases not matched to a gene. This CDR3 contains 17 residues. CDR3 region: CASSTGLAGGIQETQYF. The CDR3 DNA sequence: TGCGCCAGCAGCACCGGACTAGCGGGAGGGATCCAAGAGACCCAGTACTTC.

This sequence joins TRBV29-1 and TRBJ2-1; 13 bases are shared with TRBD2. Germline loops: CDR1 SQVTM, CDR2 ANQGSEA. CDR3 size: 13 residues. V shed 6 bases and J 9 bases; nucleotides not matched to a gene: 5. DNA for the CDR3: TGCAGCGTCAGGACTAGCGGGAGTAGTGAGCAGTTCTTC. This translates into CSVRTSGSSEQFF.

This clone appeared once. The J gene is TRBJ2-1, the V gene TRBV2; 10 positions match TRBD2. The trim removed 6 bases at V and 8 bases at J, leaving 4 bases unmatched. From germline, CDR1 is SNHLY and CDR2 FYNNEI. This CDR3 has 13 residues. CDR3 sequence (DNA): TGTGCCAGCAGCCTAGCGGGAGTAGATGAGCAGTTCTTC. As protein: CASSLAGVDEQFF.

The gene calls are TRBV7-2 and TRBJ2-5; 13 bases line up with TRBD2. The CDR3 covers 17 residues. CDR1 is SGHTA, CDR2 FQGNSA, per germline. Unmatched junction bases numbered 3, after V lost 1 base and J lost 1 base. The chain's CDR3 is CASSLERTSGGQETQYF. The CDR3 DNA reads as TGTGCCAGCAGCTTAGAAAGGACTAGCGGGGGCCAAGAGACCCAGTACTTC.

The CDR3 nucleotides read TGTGCCTGGAGTAGAGGGGCGGACACCATATATTTT. Its protein is CAWSRGADTIYF. V gene TRBV30 combines with J gene TRBJ1-3, with TRBD1 as a possible D gene (5 bases). Trimming left V 2 bases short and J 8 bases short, with 10 bases between. The CDR3 length is 12 residues. Germline V gene data show CDR1 as GTSNPN and CDR2 as SVGIG (reference sequence).

The chain carries TRBV28 and TRBJ1-4; 10 positions match TRBD1. CDR1 and CDR2 from the germline V gene are MDHEN and SYDVKM. CDR3 length: 14 residues. V shed 4 bases and J 8 bases; nucleotides not matched to a gene: 4. Here the CDR3 reads CASSSGTGDEKLFF. In DNA, the CDR3 is TGTGCCAGCAGTTCCGGGACAGGGGACGAAAAACTGTTTTTT.

This chain uses TRBV18 with TRBJ1-5; D remains unclear. CDR3 size: 16 residues. Trimming cost V 3 bases and J 0 bases, with 12 bases left between them. CDR1 KGHSH and CDR2 LQKENI come from the germline V gene. The CDR3 spells CASSPATANSNQPQHF. The CDR3 bases are TGTGCCAGCTCACCGGCGACCGCCAATAGCAATCAGCCCCAGCATTTT.

The rearrangement links TRBV27 to TRBJ2-5; 11 nucleotides agree with TRBD2. This CDR3 contains 16 residues. The trim removed 4 bases at V and 4 bases at J, leaving 8 bases unmatched. Germline V gene data show CDR1 as MNHEY and CDR2 as SMNVEV (reference sequence). The CDR3 bases are TGTGCCAGCAGTTCATACCTAGCGGGAGGTGGAGAGACCCAGTACTTC. Encoded protein: CASSSYLAGGGETQYF.

As regards this clone: Other DNA sequences in the same sample also yield this CDR3. The chain is built from TRBV7-2 and TRBJ1-2; 7 bases are a match to TRBD1. CDR3 length: 15 amino acids. The V gene's germline CDR1 is SGHTA and CDR2 FQGNSA. V shed 1 base, J shed 0 bases, and the junction held 2 bases outside the gene matches. The CDR3 protein is CASSLGQGANYGYTF. The DNA of the CDR3 is TGTGCCAGCAGCTTAGGTCAGGGGGCTAACTATGGCTACACCTTC.